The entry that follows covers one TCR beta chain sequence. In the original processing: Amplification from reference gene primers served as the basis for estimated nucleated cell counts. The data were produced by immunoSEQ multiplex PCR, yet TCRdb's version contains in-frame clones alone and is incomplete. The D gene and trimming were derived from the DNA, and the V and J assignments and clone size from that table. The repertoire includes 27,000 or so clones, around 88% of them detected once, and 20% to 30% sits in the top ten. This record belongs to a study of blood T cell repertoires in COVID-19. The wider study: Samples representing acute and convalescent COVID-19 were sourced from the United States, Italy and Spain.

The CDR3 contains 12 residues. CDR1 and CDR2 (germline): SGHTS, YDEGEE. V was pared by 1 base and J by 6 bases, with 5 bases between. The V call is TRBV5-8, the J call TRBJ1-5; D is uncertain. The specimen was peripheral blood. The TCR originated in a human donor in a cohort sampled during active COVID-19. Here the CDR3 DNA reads TGTGCCAGCAGCTTGTTGAGTCAGCCCCAGCATTTT. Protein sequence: CASSLLSQPQHF.